This T cell receptor (beta chain) originates from a study of OX40 agonist ivuxolimab in advanced cancers. Study-level information: Of the patients, three showed partial responses, one with hepatocellular carcinoma and two with cutaneous melanoma.

There are 15 residues in the CDR3. Germline V gene data show CDR1 as SEHNR and CDR2 as FQNEAQ (reference sequence). The ends were cut back, 5 bases at V and 4 bases at J, with 17 bases in the middle. Method: immunoSEQ multiplex PCR; TCRdb's copy keeps in-frame clones and lacks some. The sample holds tens of thousands of clones, roughly nine tenths seen once. This TCR came from an adult with an advanced solid tumor such as melanoma, head and neck, liver or kidney cancer. Sequencing used CD4+ or CD8+ T cells sorted from blood, obtained in a trial of the OX40 agonist ivuxolimab. The chain carries TRBV7-9 and TRBJ1-2; D perhaps matches TRBD1 (5 bases). The CDR3 reads CASSSTGPPSYGYTF. The CDR3 region has the DNA TGTGCCAGCAGCAGTACGGGACCTCCTAGCTATGGCTACACCTTC.